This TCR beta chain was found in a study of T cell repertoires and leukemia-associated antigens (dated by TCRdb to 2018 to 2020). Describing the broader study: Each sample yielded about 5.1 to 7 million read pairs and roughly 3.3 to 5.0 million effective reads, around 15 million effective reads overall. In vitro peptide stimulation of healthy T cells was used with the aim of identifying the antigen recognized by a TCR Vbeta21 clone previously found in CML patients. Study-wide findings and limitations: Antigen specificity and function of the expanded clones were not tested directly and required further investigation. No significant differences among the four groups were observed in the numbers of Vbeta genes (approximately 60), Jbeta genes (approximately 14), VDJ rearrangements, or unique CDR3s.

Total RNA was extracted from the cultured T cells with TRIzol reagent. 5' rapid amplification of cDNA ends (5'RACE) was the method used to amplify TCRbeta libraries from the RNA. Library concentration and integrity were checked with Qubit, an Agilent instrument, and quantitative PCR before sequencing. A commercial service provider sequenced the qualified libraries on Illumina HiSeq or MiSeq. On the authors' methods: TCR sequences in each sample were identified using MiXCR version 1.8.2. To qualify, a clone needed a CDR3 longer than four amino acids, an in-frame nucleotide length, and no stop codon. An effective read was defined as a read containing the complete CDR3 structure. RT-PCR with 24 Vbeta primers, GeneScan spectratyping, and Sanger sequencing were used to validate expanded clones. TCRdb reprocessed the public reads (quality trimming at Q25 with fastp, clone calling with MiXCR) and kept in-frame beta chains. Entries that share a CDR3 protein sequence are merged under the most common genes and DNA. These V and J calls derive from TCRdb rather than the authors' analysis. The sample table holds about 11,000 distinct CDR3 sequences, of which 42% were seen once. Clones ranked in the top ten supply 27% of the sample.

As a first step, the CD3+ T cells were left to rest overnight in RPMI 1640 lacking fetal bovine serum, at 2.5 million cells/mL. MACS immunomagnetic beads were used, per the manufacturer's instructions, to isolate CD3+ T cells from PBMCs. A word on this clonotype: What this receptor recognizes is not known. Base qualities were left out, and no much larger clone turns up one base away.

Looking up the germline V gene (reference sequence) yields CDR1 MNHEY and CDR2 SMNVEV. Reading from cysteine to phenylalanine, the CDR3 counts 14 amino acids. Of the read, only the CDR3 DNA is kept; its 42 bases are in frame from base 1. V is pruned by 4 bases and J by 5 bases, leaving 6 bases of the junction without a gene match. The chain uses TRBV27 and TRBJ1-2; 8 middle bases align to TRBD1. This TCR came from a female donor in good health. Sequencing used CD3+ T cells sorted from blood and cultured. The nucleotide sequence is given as TGTGCCAGCAGTTCCCGACAGGGGCCTTATGGCTACACCTTC. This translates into CASSSRQGPYGYTF.